Below are 30 T cell receptor beta chains sequenced from a single sample in a study of human T cells and chemical hapten exposure. The time point here: patch test 1, 2 weeks after DPC sensitization. Documented treatment: therapeutic diphenylcyclopropenone sensitization with weekly scalp DPC. TCRdb reprocessed the RACE reads via MiXCR and lists one record per CDR3 protein. The table shows tens of thousands of distinct CDR3 sequences, with roughly 9.8% occurring only once. The sequencing here drew on whole blood, taken in connection with sensitization to the hapten diphenylcyclopropenone (DPC). These receptors all stem from a woman aged 40 to 50 with alopecia areata. Some clones in this sample may be carry-over from other donors' samples.

About this clonotype: A much larger clonotype is one base distant, so this may be a read error. This chain links TRBV5-5 with TRBJ2-7; no clear D gene. The CDR3 totals 11 residues. Trimming took off 2 bases at V and 3 bases at J, with 3 bases between the two ends. In germline, CDR1 is SGHKS, CDR2 YYEKEE (reference sequence). The DNA for the CDR3 is TGTGCCAGCAGCTTTGACTACGAGCAGTACTTC. Translating it yields CASSFDYEQYF.

There are a few counts of this clonotype. V and J are TRBV13 and TRBJ2-1; D is ambiguous. CDR3 size: 10 residues. V lost 6 bases and J lost 6, with 3 bases in between. The V gene's germline CDR1 is PRHDT and CDR2 FYEKMQ (reference sequence). CDR3: CASSGNEQFF. The CDR3 DNA reads as TGTGCCAGCAGTGGCAATGAGCAGTTCTTC.

V gene TRBV5-1 combines with J gene TRBJ1-1, with TRBD1 matching 7 bases. Looked up from germline, CDR1 is SGHRS and CDR2 is YFSETQ. CDR3 size: 16 residues. V was pared by 4 bases and J by 0 bases, with 9 bases of the junction left unmatched. The CDR3 reads CASSITTGTLNTEAFF. The CDR3 nucleotides are TGCGCCAGCAGCATAACGACAGGGACCCTGAACACTGAAGCTTTCTTT.

The rearrangement joins TRBV7-9 to TRBJ1-5; D not certain. This CDR3 is built from 15 residues. The germline V gene encodes CDR1 SEHNR and CDR2 FQNEAQ (reference sequence). V lost 2 bases and J lost 0, with 8 bases in between. For the CDR3, the DNA is TGTGCCAGCAGCTTAATGGGTTCTAGCAATCAGCCCCAGCATTTT. It codes for CASSLMGSSNQPQHF.

The gene calls are TRBV6-5 and TRBJ2-3, with TRBD2 matching 8 bases. Germline trimming cut 3 bases from V and 1 base from J; bases unmatched to any gene: 3. The CDR3 spans 15 residues. CDR1 MNHEY and CDR2 SVGAGI come from the germline V gene. The CDR3 region has the DNA TGTGCCAGCAGTTATAAGGGACTAGGCACAGATACGCAGTATTTT. This sequence encodes CASSYKGLGTDTQYF.

This clonotype came up many times. The chain employs TRBV29-1 and TRBJ1-3, with 8 positions matching TRBD1. The CDR3 contains 15 residues. The germline V gene has CDR1 SQVTM and CDR2 ANQGSEA. The V and J ends lost 1 base and 0 bases, in that order; junction bases with no gene match: 2. As DNA, the CDR3 is TGCAGCGTTGAAGGTGACAGGGGCTCTGGAAACACCATATATTTT. This encodes CSVEGDRGSGNTIYF.

The chain combines TRBV3-1 with TRBJ2-1, with D possibly TRBD1 on 6 matching bases. Germline V lookup: CDR1 LGHDT, CDR2 YNNKEL (reference sequence). The length of the CDR3 is 15 residues. The germline V and J ends were trimmed by 4 bases and 7 bases, with 17 bases remaining between them. DNA of the CDR3: TGTGCCAGCAGCCGGGGAACGGGACAAGTGAATGAGCAGTTCTTC. It is translated as CASSRGTGQVNEQFF.

The table lists this clonotype with many counts. A read error may produce the germline difference seen at one junction end. V and J are TRBV30 and TRBJ1-1, with D hard to call. The CDR3 runs 11 residues. The germline V gene has CDR1 GTSNPN and CDR2 SVGIG (reference sequence). Here the CDR3 DNA reads TGTGCCTGCAATTGGAACGCTGAAGCTTTCTTT. Encoded protein: CACNWNAEAFF. The full variable domain, in which reference TRBV30 and TRBJ1-1 provide the parts outside the CDR3, is SQTIHQWPATLVQPVGSPLSLECTVEGTSNPNLYWYRQAAGRGLQLLFYSVGIGQISSEVPQNLSASRPQDRQFILSSKKLLLSDSGFYLCACNWNAEAFFGQGTRLTVV.

This clonotype came up a few times. The rearrangement uses TRBV7-2 and TRBJ1-3; D is unclear. Germline values: CDR1 SGHTA, CDR2 FQGNSA. V dropped 7 bases and J dropped 8 bases, with 15 bases sitting between them. The CDR3 totals 13 residues. The CDR3 coding sequence is TGTGCCAGCATCCGGACGAGCGGGGACACCATATATTTT. It codes for CASIRTSGDTIYF.

A few counts support this clonotype. The gene calls are TRBV6-2 or TRBV6-3 and TRBJ1-1, with D unclear. This CDR3 contains 13 residues. Germline V CDR1 and CDR2: MNHEY, SVGEGT. The V gene lost 1 base and the J gene lost 6 bases, with 9 bases spanning the gap. The CDR3 DNA reads as TGTGCCAGCAGTTACTTGGGCAGGTCTGAAGCTTTCTTT. The encoded protein is CASSYLGRSEAFF.

This chain connects TRBV7-3 to TRBJ2-2; D might be TRBD1 (6 bases). The CDR3 loop spans 16 amino acids. V was trimmed by 5 bases and J by 0 bases, leaving 13 bases between them. From germline, CDR1 is SGHTA and CDR2 FQGTGA. The CDR3 nucleotides are TGTGCCAGCAGCACGCCGGACAGCGCGAACACCGGGGAGCTGTTTTTT. Amino acids: CASSTPDSANTGELFF.

This chain links TRBV6-5 with TRBJ2-7; 8 bases are shared with TRBD2. CDR1 and CDR2 from the germline V gene are MNHEY and SVGAGI. The CDR3 covers 13 residues. V shed 6 bases, J shed 6 bases, and the junction held 7 bases outside the gene matches. CDR3 amino acids: CASRREGGREQYF. The CDR3 DNA is TGTGCCAGCAGACGGGAGGGGGGGCGCGAGCAGTACTTC.

This clonotype was observed at least ten times. The CDR3 DNA sequence: TGTGCCAGCAGCTCAACGTACCAAGAGACCCAGTACTTC. The encoded protein is CASSSTYQETQYF. The chain is built from TRBV7-2 and TRBJ2-5; D not certain. Germline CDR1 reads SGHTA; CDR2 reads FQGNSA. Trimming removed 4 bases from V and 0 bases from J, with 6 bases in between. CDR3 length: 13 amino acids.

This clonotype was detected a few times. J is TRBJ1-5 and V is TRBV7-8, with a possible D match to TRBD1 (5 bases). This CDR3 has 16 amino acids. Germline lookup yields CDR1 SGHVS and CDR2 FQNEAQ. V lost 6 bases and J 5 bases, leaving 20 bases between the germline ends. CDR3 loop: CASRPERARGDQPQHF. As DNA, the CDR3 is TGTGCCAGCAGGCCAGAGAGGGCGCGGGGGGATCAGCCCCAGCATTTT.

This clonotype was found many times. The chain has TRBV6-1 and TRBJ2-4, with D perhaps matching TRBD2 (5 bases). Germline CDR1 MNHNS, CDR2 SASEGT. The ends were cut back, 7 bases at V and 8 bases at J, with 9 bases in the middle. The CDR3 runs 11 residues. The CDR3 DNA reads TGTGCCAGCACCGCCGGGGACATTCAGTACTTC. Protein product: CASTAGDIQYF.

The table lists this clonotype with a few counts. The V and J genes are TRBV29-1 and TRBJ2-2; no clear D. V was shortened by 7 bases and J by 6 bases, with 12 bases between the two germline ends. The CDR3 is made up of 12 amino acids. Germline CDR1 is SQVTM and CDR2 is ANQGSEA. CDR3 nucleotides: TGCAGCGCGGCTATCCCGCCCGGGGAGCTGTTTTTT. This codes for CSAAIPPGELFF.

At least ten counts were recorded for this clonotype. In DNA form, the CDR3 reads TGTGCCAGCAGCTTAGTCTCGGGACAGGGTTCTCCGCGGATTGAGACCCAGTACTTC. Protein sequence: CASSLVSGQGSPRIETQYF. This sequence joins TRBV7-9 and TRBJ2-5; 9 bases map to TRBD1. Trimming removed 1 base from V and 5 bases from J; junction bases left unmatched: 17. CDR1 is SEHNR, CDR2 FQNEAQ, per germline (reference sequence). This CDR3 has 19 residues. Using reference TRBV7-9 and TRBJ2-5 for the parts outside the CDR3, the full variable domain is DTGVSQNPRHKITKRGQNVTFRCDPISEHNRLYWYRQTLGQGPEFLTYFQNEAQLEKSRLLSDRFSAERPKGSFSTLEIQRTEQGDSAMYLCASSLVSGQGSPRIETQYFGPGTRLLVL.

This clonotype has more than one count but fewer than ten. The chain employs TRBV11-2 and TRBJ2-2, with D unresolved. V lost 5 bases, J lost 6 bases, and 10 bases lay in between. The germline gives CDR1 SGHAT, CDR2 FQNNGV. The CDR3 loop spans 13 amino acids. The DNA for the CDR3 is TGTGCCAGCAGCCCGGTGCAGTCCGGGGAGCTGTTTTTT. Translating it yields CASSPVQSGELFF.

This clonotype was detected many times. This chain connects TRBV7-9 to TRBJ2-5, with 8 positions matching TRBD2. V shed 1 base, J shed 1 base, and the junction held 11 bases outside the gene matches. This CDR3 is built from 18 residues. Germline V lookup: CDR1 SEHNR, CDR2 FQNEAQ (reference sequence). For the CDR3, the DNA is TGTGCCAGCAGCTTAGAGGGCAAGCGGGGGTTCACCCAAGAGACCCAGTACTTC. Translating it yields CASSLEGKRGFTQETQYF.

DNA for the CDR3: TGTGCCAGCGAGCGGCCGGTCACTAGCGGGGTAGCGTACTTC. Translated: CASERPVTSGVAYF. V and J are TRBV2 and TRBJ2-7; 10 bases map to TRBD2. The germline V gene has CDR1 SNHLY and CDR2 FYNNEI. The CDR3 totals 14 residues. V shed 8 bases, J shed 12 bases, and the junction held 16 bases outside the gene matches.

This clonotype was counted many times. CDR3 residues: CASSPPLAGRTKQYF. CDR3 bases: TGTGCCAGCTCACCACCTCTAGCGGGGCGAACTAAGCAGTACTTC. The chain couples TRBV18 to TRBJ2-7; TRBD2 matches 9 bases. This CDR3 comprises 15 residues. From germline, CDR1 is KGHSH and CDR2 LQKENI. The V gene end was trimmed by 0 bases and the J gene end by 8 bases; junction bases not matched to a gene: 8.

Turning to this clonotype: Possible read error: a much larger clone is one base away. V usage is TRBV11-3 and J usage is TRBJ2-3, with D perhaps TRBD1 (7 bases). Deletions cut 5 bases from V and 5 bases from J, with 11 bases between. Germline CDR1 SGHNT, CDR2 YENEEA. The CDR3 sequence is 13 residues long. CDR3 bases: TGTGCCAGCAGCCTTCAGGGGGGAGATACGCAGTATTTT. Translated, it gives CASSLQGGDTQYF.

The chain joins TRBV6-2 or TRBV6-3 to TRBJ2-7, with D perhaps TRBD2 (6 bases). V was pared by 6 bases and J by 2 bases, with 14 bases between. This CDR3 contains 14 residues. Looked up from germline, CDR1 is MNHEY and CDR2 is SVGEGT. The CDR3 DNA follows: TGTGCCAGCAGGAGTAGCGGATCCACCTACGAGCAGTACTTC. It encodes CASRSSGSTYEQYF.

At least ten counts were recorded for this clonotype. This chain joins TRBV12-3 or TRBV12-4 and TRBJ1-1; TRBD1 matches 10 bases. After removal of 6 bases from V and 3 bases from J, the junction contained 4 bases not matched to a gene. The CDR3 covers 14 residues. CDR3 coding DNA: TGTGCCAGCAGCTCCGGGACAGGGGACACTGAAGCTTTCTTT. Its protein is CASSSGTGDTEAFF.

The V call is TRBV7-2, the J call TRBJ2-7; D is possibly TRBD1 (6 bases). The CDR3 has 12 residues. With 3 bases removed from V and 11 bases from J, the gap between germline ends came to 14 bases. Germline-derived CDR1 and CDR2 are SGHTA and FQGNSA. The CDR3 loop is CASSLMTGLEYF. The CDR3 region has the DNA TGTGCCAGCAGCTTGATGACAGGCTTGGAGTACTTC.

This clonotype was picked up many times. This sequence joins TRBV20-1 and TRBJ2-1, with D uncertain. V gave up 5 bases and J gave up 5 bases, with 16 bases separating them. The germline gives CDR1 DFQATT, CDR2 SNEGSKA (reference sequence). This CDR3 spans 14 amino acids. CDR3 sequence: CSALDTSLHNEQFF. DNA for the CDR3: TGCAGTGCTCTAGACACCTCCTTGCACAATGAGCAGTTCTTC.

This clonotype has only a few counts. The chain combines TRBV4-2 with TRBJ2-1; a possible D gene is TRBD2 (5 bases). V was trimmed by 1 base and J by 6 bases, leaving 7 bases between them. The CDR3 totals 13 residues. Germline loops: CDR1 LGHNA, CDR2 YNFKEQ. CDR3 amino acids: CASSQVGVNEQFF. The CDR3, as DNA: TGTGCCAGCAGCCAAGTCGGGGTCAATGAGCAGTTCTTC.

This clonotype was recorded many times. This chain connects TRBV3-1 to TRBJ2-3; 8 nucleotides line up with TRBD2. V lost 1 base, J lost 6 bases, and 9 bases stayed unmatched. The germline CDR1 and CDR2 sequences are LGHDT and YNNKEL (reference sequence). This CDR3 is 16 amino acids long. This chain's CDR3 is CASSQGRGLAHDTQYF. The CDR3 DNA follows: TGTGCCAGCAGCCAAGGCCGTGGACTAGCTCACGATACGCAGTATTTT.

This clonotype was detected only a few times. The chain is built from TRBV6-5 and TRBJ2-6; 7 bases agree with TRBD1. The CDR3 contains 16 residues. Germline V gives CDR1 MNHEY, CDR2 SVGAGI. Trimming took 0 bases from V and 2 from J; bases not matched to a gene: 1. DNA of the CDR3: TGTGCCAGCAGTTACTCCGGGACAGCTGGGGCCAACGTCCTGACTTTC. Encoded protein: CASSYSGTAGANVLTF.

This clonotype came up many times. This chain uses TRBV7-2 with TRBJ2-7, with D possibly being TRBD2 (6 bases). Germline V gene sequence: CDR1 SGHTA, CDR2 FQGNSA. The length of the CDR3 is 15 residues. V gave up 1 base and J gave up 4 bases, with 14 bases separating them. As DNA, the CDR3 is TGTGCCAGCAGCTTAGAAGTTCGGGGGTGGTACGAGCAGTACTTC. It codes for CASSLEVRGWYEQYF.